This T cell receptor (beta chain) stems from a study of cytomegalovirus exposure and HLA in healthy donors. Whole-study findings and limits: In an earlier analysis, productive rearrangement rates for most beta V segments clustered near 87% or 30%.

Points on this clone: Antigen unknown.

It was with 60 Vbeta and 13 Jbeta primers that the PCR ran. Measured with immunoSEQ multiplex PCR; TCRdb has only the in-frame clones, and not every one. The profile shows approximately 88,000 clones, about 80% of them singletons. CDR3 size: 14 residues. The J segment lost 8 bases and the V segment lost 3 bases, leaving 10 bases of the junction unmatched. Germline CDR1 GTSNPN, CDR2 SVGIG (reference sequence). This receptor was identified in a male donor in good health and CMV-seronegative. The chain recombines TRBV30 with TRBJ1-2, with 9 bases that match TRBD1. Sequenced input: PBMCs. The CDR3 spells CAWSLTGGMGGYTF. The CDR3, as DNA: TGTGCCTGGAGCTTGACAGGGGGTATGGGCGGCTACACCTTC.